This is a list of T cell receptor beta chains from one sample in a study of human T cells and chemical hapten exposure. TCRdb processed the RACE reads anew with MiXCR; each CDR3 protein has one entry. The table has roughly 90,000 distinct CDR3 sequences, 11% seen once. The material was whole blood, obtained in connection with sensitization to the hapten diphenylcyclopropenone (DPC). These receptors were collected from a woman in her 30s with alopecia areata. Some clones in this sample may be carry-over from other donors' samples. Both conserved end residues are part of each CDR3. The order of the fields is D gene, J gene, V gene, clone size, CDR3 DNA, CDR3 protein. D genes are given only for firm matches. Clone sizes are given selectively: once, few, many, or a class where the clone is expanded.

D: .
J: TRBJ1-3
V: TRBV3-1
size: many
DNA: TGTGCCAGCAGCCAAGGAAGGACTTCTGGAAACACCATATATTTT
CDR3: CASSQGRTSGNTIYF

D: .
J: TRBJ2-2
V: TRBV12-3/TRBV12-4
size: .
DNA: TGTGCCAGCACCACGTTGGGGACCGGGGAGCTGTTTTTT
CDR3: CASTTLGTGELFF

D: .
J: TRBJ2-1
V: TRBV6-5
size: many
DNA: TGTGCCAGCAGTTACTCGATCGGGGTAGTGCCCTACAATGAGCAGTTCTTC
CDR3: CASSYSIGVVPYNEQFF

D: .
J: TRBJ2-5
V: TRBV11-2
size: few
DNA: TGTGCCAGCAGCTTAGAGGGCGCGGTGGAGACCCAGTACTTC
CDR3: CASSLEGAVETQYF

D: .
J: TRBJ2-1
V: TRBV29-1
size: many
DNA: TGCAGCGTGAGTCGACAGGAATCCTACAATGAGCAGTTCTTC
CDR3: CSVSRQESYNEQFF

D: .
J: TRBJ2-3
V: TRBV6-2/TRBV6-3
size: .
DNA: TGTGCCAGCAGTTATCTTCAGGAGACAGATACGCAGTATTTT
CDR3: CASSYLQETDTQYF

D: TRBD2
J: TRBJ2-1
V: TRBV6-6
size: few
DNA: TGTGCCAGCAGCCCAGCGGGAATGTCTACCTACAATGAGCAGTTCTTC
CDR3: CASSPAGMSTYNEQFF

D: .
J: TRBJ2-1
V: TRBV5-6
size: .
DNA: TGTGCCAGCAGCTTGGGGGATTGGGAGCAGTTCTTC
CDR3: CASSLGDWEQFF

D: .
J: TRBJ2-2
V: TRBV19
size: many
DNA: TGTGCCAGTAGTCAATGGACAGAATACACCGGGGAGCTGTTTTTT
CDR3: CASSQWTEYTGELFF

D: .
J: TRBJ2-3
V: TRBV11-2
size: few
DNA: TGTGCCAGCAGCCCGAATAGGGATACGCAGTATTTT
CDR3: CASSPNRDTQYF

D: TRBD1
J: TRBJ1-2
V: TRBV10-3
size: many
DNA: TGTGCCATCAGTAGGGGACAGGACTATGGCTACACCTTC
CDR3: CAISRGQDYGYTF

D: .
J: TRBJ2-3
V: TRBV6-2/TRBV6-3
size: many
DNA: TGTGCCAGCAGTTACTCGATAACAGACACAGATACGCAGTATTTT
CDR3: CASSYSITDTDTQYF

D: TRBD2
J: TRBJ2-7
V: TRBV5-4
size: .
DNA: TGTGCCAGCAGCTTGGCCGGGACTAGCGCCCTTTACGAGCAGTACTTC
CDR3: CASSLAGTSALYEQYF

D: .
J: TRBJ2-5
V: TRBV5-6
size: many
DNA: TGTGCCAGCAGCTTGTGGACACGACAAGAGACCCAGTACTTC
CDR3: CASSLWTRQETQYF

D: .
J: TRBJ2-7
V: TRBV2
size: .
DNA: TGTGCCAGCAAGGTCGGTGCCTACGAGCAGTACTTC
CDR3: CASKVGAYEQYF

D: .
J: TRBJ2-2
V: TRBV29-1
size: many
DNA: TGCAGCGCTATCCACCGGACCGGGGAGCTGTTTTTT
CDR3: CSAIHRTGELFF

D: .
J: TRBJ2-1
V: TRBV11-2
size: many
DNA: TGTGCCAGCAGCCAAGAGGGGTTTGAGCAGTTCTTC
CDR3: CASSQEGFEQFF